This entry lists 15 T cell receptor beta chains sequenced from one sample in a study of regulatory T cells in long-lasting Graves disease. Sequencing libraries for TCR beta were prepared with iRepertoire HTBI primers and Arm-PCR of CDR3 regions. A single record per CDR3 protein comes from TCRdb applying MiXCR to the multiplex PCR reads. The sample contains under 800,000 distinct CDR3 sequences, about 16% of which appear only once. Noted time point: newly diagnosed GD, antithyroid drugs for less than 3 months. Generation of the TCR library employed RNA extracted from PBMCs. These data are also associated with another study on T cells in Graves' hyperthyroidism and ophthalmopathy.

The sequences come from peripheral blood mononuclear cells (PBMCs), collected at new diagnosis, from a patient treated with antithyroid drugs. Receptors were obtained from a woman aged 25 to 45 with Graves disease.

The gene calls are TRBV19 and TRBJ1-2; D is unresolved. The V gene's germline CDR1 is LNHDA and CDR2 SQIVND (reference sequence). This CDR3 is 14 amino acids long. Deletions cut 4 bases from V and 0 bases from J, with 9 bases between. CDR3 residues: CASSSSNTNYGYTF. CDR3 nucleotide sequence: TGTGCCAGTAGTAGCAGTAATACTAACTATGGCTACACCTTC.

In its sample, this clonotype was seen many times. The junction departs from the called germline gene at one end, perhaps through a read error. This chain connects TRBV5-1 to TRBJ1-1, with no clear D. Germline V gene sequence: CDR1 SGHRS, CDR2 YFSETQ. The CDR3 spans 13 residues. The CDR3 protein is CASSLSVNTEAFF. The CDR3 coding sequence is TGTGCCAGCAGCTTATCAGTGAACACTGAAGCTTTCTTT.

This clonotype was seen only a few times. This rearrangement joins TRBV20-1 to TRBJ2-7; tentatively, D is TRBD1 (6 bases). This CDR3 is built from 13 residues. The V gene's germline CDR1 is DFQATT and CDR2 SNEGSKA (reference sequence). The ends were cut back, 0 bases at V and 5 bases at J, with 11 bases in the middle. The CDR3 region has the DNA TGCAGTGCTAGAGAGGGGGCGGCCCACGAGCAGTACTTC. This encodes CSAREGAAHEQYF.

The V call is TRBV3-1, the J call TRBJ2-7; no firm D call. CDR1 and CDR2 from the germline V gene are LGHDT and YNNKEL (reference sequence). The CDR3 length is 15 residues. Trimming removed 4 bases from V and 0 bases from J, with 13 bases in between. The CDR3 DNA reads as TGTGCCAGCAGCCCCGGCCAGGTGGGCTCCTACGAGCAGTACTTC. Translated: CASSPGQVGSYEQYF.

This clonotype was counted a few times. The rearrangement links TRBV6-1 to TRBJ2-7; 7 bases match TRBD2. This CDR3 contains 14 residues. CDR1 and CDR2 (germline): MNHNS, SASEGT. Trimming took 6 bases from V and 6 from J; bases not matched to a gene: 11. The CDR3 DNA reads as TGTGCCAGCAGATCAAGTAGCGGGTTGAGCGAGCAGTACTTC. It yields the protein CASRSSSGLSEQYF.

This clonotype was seen at least ten times. The chain has TRBV7-9 and TRBJ2-7, with a weak D call TRBD2 (5 bases). The CDR3 covers 12 residues. The V gene lost 3 bases and the J gene lost 5 bases, with 8 bases spanning the gap. Germline lookup yields CDR1 SEHNR and CDR2 FQNEAQ (reference sequence). For the CDR3, the DNA is TGTGCCAGCAGCTTGTACGGGGACGAGCAGTACTTC. Translated, it gives CASSLYGDEQYF.

The sample holds one count of this clonotype. An end of the junction differs from the germline gene, which may be a read error. The V call is TRBV6-1, the J call TRBJ1-6, with a tentative D call TRBD1 (6 bases). Germline loops: CDR1 MNHNS, CDR2 SASEGT. There are 15 residues in the CDR3. The CDR3 DNA reads as TGTGCCTGCAGTAAACCGGGACAAAATAATTCACCCCTCCACTTT. It is translated as CACSKPGQNNSPLHF.

V and J are TRBV28 and TRBJ2-3, with 7 positions matching TRBD2. The germline V gene encodes CDR1 MDHEN and CDR2 SYDVKM. The CDR3 has 17 amino acids. Trimming cost V 3 bases and J 4 bases; bases outside gene matches: 13. The CDR3 sequence is CASSLAPGLITSDTQYF. In DNA, the CDR3 is TGTGCCAGCAGTTTGGCGCCGGGACTAATAACTTCAGATACGCAGTATTTT.

This clonotype was detected ten times or more. The rearrangement links TRBV7-2 to TRBJ1-4; no definite D call. The CDR3 is 16 amino acids. Trimming stripped 1 base from V and 7 bases from J, with 16 bases between. Germline assignment: CDR1 SGHTA and CDR2 FQGNSA. CDR3 region: CASSLGAVRGSEKLFF. CDR3 nucleotide sequence: TGTGCCAGCAGCTTAGGGGCGGTGCGCGGGAGTGAAAAACTGTTTTTT.

This clonotype was recorded at least ten times. The chain links TRBV24-1 to TRBJ2-2; TRBD1 or TRBD2 may be the D gene (6 bases each). In germline, CDR1 is KGHDR, CDR2 SFDVKD. CDR3 length: 15 amino acids. V was cut by 6 bases and J by 4 bases, with 14 bases left in between. CDR3 sequence (DNA): TGTGCCACCAGTCCCGGGGGCGCGGGCACCGGGGAGCTGTTTTTT. Encoded protein: CATSPGGAGTGELFF.

This clonotype was observed at least ten times. The chain employs TRBV28 and TRBJ2-3; tentative D call: TRBD2 (8 bases). This CDR3 is 14 amino acids long. Germline CDR1 is MDHEN and CDR2 is SYDVKM. Trimming took 8 bases from V and 4 from J, leaving 16 bases between them. CDR3 bases: TGTGCCAGCGGGAACGGGAGGGGGCCAGATACGCAGTATTTT. Translation: CASGNGRGPDTQYF.

The V gene is TRBV29-1, the J gene TRBJ2-1, with D uncertain. From germline, CDR1 is SQVTM and CDR2 ANQGSEA. Trimming cost V 6 bases and J 5 bases, with 17 bases left between them. CDR3 length: 14 residues. The CDR3, as DNA: TGCAGCGTCGTCACTCATCTGCGGAACAATGAGCAGTTCTTC. This sequence encodes CSVVTHLRNNEQFF.

CDR3 in DNA: TGCAGTGCTAGAGCGTGGACTAGCGGGAGTTACGAGCAGTACTTC. It is translated as CSARAWTSGSYEQYF. The J gene is TRBJ2-7, the V gene TRBV20-1; 13 bases align to TRBD2. After removal of 1 base from V and 4 bases from J, the junction contained 4 bases not matched to a gene. Germline CDR1 is DFQATT and CDR2 is SNEGSKA (reference sequence). The CDR3 extends over 15 amino acids.

CDR3 DNA: TGTGCAGTCCGTCCCGGGAACACTGGAAACACCATATATTTT. This sequence encodes CAVRPGNTGNTIYF. J is TRBJ1-3 and V is TRBV30; D not certain. The CDR3 loop spans 14 amino acids. CDR1 and CDR2 from the germline V gene are GTSNPN and SVGIG (reference sequence). Supplemented by reference TRBV30 and TRBJ1-3, the full variable domain reads SQTIHQWPATLVQPVGSPLSLECTVEGTSNPNLYWYRQAAGRGLQLLFYSVGIGQISSEVPQNLSASRPQDRQFILSSKKLLLSDSGFYLCAVRPGNTGNTIYFGEGSWLTVV.

CDR3 DNA sequence: TGTGCCAGCAGCCAAGTACCACAGTGGGTGAACACTGAAGCTTTCTTT. It codes for CASSQVPQWVNTEAFF. This chain connects TRBV3-1 to TRBJ1-1; D unclear. This CDR3 region has 16 residues. The V gene's germline CDR1 is LGHDT and CDR2 YNNKEL (reference sequence). Trimming pared 1 base from V and 0 bases from J, leaving 12 bases between.